Each of the 9 T cell receptor beta chains below was sequenced from the same sample in a study of cytomegalovirus exposure and HLA in healthy donors. The PCR made use of 60 Vbeta and 13 Jbeta primers. Sequencing was performed with immunoSEQ multiplex PCR; in TCRdb, only in-frame clones are kept and a portion is missing. This sample has over 150,000 clones, with about 63% found just once. Sequenced: PBMCs. These receptors were taken from a woman aged 40-49 years in good health and CMV-seropositive.

The V call is TRBV2, the J call TRBJ2-7, with 11 bases aligning to TRBD2. With 8 bases clipped from V and 2 bases from J, the junction kept 2 bases outside the gene matches. Germline-derived CDR1 and CDR2 are SNHLY and FYNNEI. This CDR3 comprises 13 residues. The CDR3 region has the DNA TGTGCCAGCGTAGCGGGAGGGCCCTACGAGCAGTACTTC. This translates into CASVAGGPYEQYF.

The chain uses TRBV4-3 and TRBJ1-2; 8 nucleotides align to TRBD1. Per germline, CDR1 LGHNA and CDR2 YSLEER. This CDR3 has 15 amino acids. Unmatched junction bases numbered 4, after V lost 1 base and J lost 3 bases. The CDR3 nucleotides read TGCGCCAGCAGCCAAGGGACAGGGATATACTATGGCTACACCTTC. It codes for CASSQGTGIYYGYTF.

The chain has TRBV5-1 and TRBJ2-6; possibly TRBD2 for D (6 bases). The CDR3 is 15 amino acids. The germline V gene has CDR1 SGHRS and CDR2 YFSETQ. V was cut by 0 bases and J by 2 bases, with 6 bases left in between. The CDR3 bases are TGCGCCAGCAGCTTGGGGGGGGCTGGGGCCAACGTCCTGACTTTC. This translates into CASSLGGAGANVLTF.

V and J are TRBV2 and TRBJ2-7; TRBD2 matches 8 bases. In germline, CDR1 is SNHLY, CDR2 FYNNEI. V dropped 7 bases and J dropped 4; count of bases not matched to a gene: 6. This CDR3 has 13 residues. The CDR3 DNA sequence: TGTGCCAGCATTGGCGGGGGGTGGTACGAGCAGTACTTC. Translated: CASIGGGWYEQYF.

The rearrangement links TRBV27 to TRBJ2-6; a possible D gene is TRBD2 (5 bases). The CDR3 extends over 16 amino acids. Trimming took off 5 bases at V and 2 bases at J, with 13 bases between the two ends. The germline V gene has CDR1 MNHEY and CDR2 SMNVEV (reference sequence). Written as DNA, the CDR3 is TGTGCCAGCAGTGCCCTCGACTACACTGGGGCCAACGTCCTGACTTTC. Its translation is CASSALDYTGANVLTF.

This clone appeared once. J is TRBJ1-1 and V is TRBV29-1, with D perhaps matching TRBD1 (5 bases). Trimming pared 4 bases from V and 5 bases from J, leaving 17 bases between. The germline V gene encodes CDR1 SQVTM and CDR2 ANQGSEA. The CDR3 spans 14 residues. CDR3 sequence: CSVAPPGGETEAFF. The CDR3 nucleotides read TGCAGCGTTGCCCCTCCGGGGGGGGAGACTGAAGCTTTCTTT.

The gene calls are TRBV27 and TRBJ2-2; 7 bases align to TRBD2. The ends lost 5 bases at V and 0 bases at J; junction bases unmatched: 3. The CDR3 has 15 amino acids. CDR1 and CDR2 from the germline V gene are MNHEY and SMNVEV (reference sequence). The CDR3 sequence: CASSQLATNTGELFF. In DNA, the CDR3 is TGTGCCAGCAGTCAACTAGCGACGAACACCGGGGAGCTGTTTTTT.

The genes are TRBV19 and TRBJ2-3, with 12 positions matching TRBD2. Losses at the gene ends were 6 bases for V and 3 bases for J; bases not matched to a gene: 10. Germline CDR1 reads LNHDA; CDR2 reads SQIVND (reference sequence). This CDR3 comprises 17 residues. This CDR3 is CASSPEMTSGSTDTQYF. CDR3 bases: TGTGCCAGTAGCCCAGAAATGACTAGCGGGAGTACAGATACGCAGTATTTT.

This chain joins TRBV7-2 and TRBJ2-7; D is possibly TRBD1 (5 bases). CDR1 SGHTA and CDR2 FQGNSA come from the germline V gene. V gave up 1 base and J gave up 4 bases, with 11 bases separating them. The CDR3 is 14 amino acids. The CDR3 here is CASSLGQGIYEQYF. CDR3 DNA sequence: TGTGCCAGCAGCTTAGGCCAGGGAATTTACGAGCAGTACTTC.